This T cell receptor beta chain was retrieved from a study of neurological immune-mediated disorders (dated by TCRdb to about 2019). As for the study more broadly: Among the roughly 35 multiple sclerosis patients, roughly 31 had relapsing-remitting MS and 3 had secondary progressive MS. Peripheral blood TCR-beta repertoires from HTLV-I-associated myelopathy (HAM/TSP) patients, multiple sclerosis patients and healthy controls were compared by UMI-based sequencing. The 90 to 120 TCR-beta libraries covered PBMC samples along with longitudinal samples, technical triplicates, and paired sorted CD4+ and CD8+ T-cell subsets. The cohort was made up of 68 subjects, consisting of 14 HAM/TSP patients, some 35 multiple sclerosis patients and approximately 20 healthy controls.

cDNA synthesis used template-switch 5'RACE with a primer carrying a 10-nucleotide random unique molecular identifier tagging each TCR transcript. Each sequencing run produced over 190 million TCR-beta sequences covering 15-18 subjects. The RNeasy kit was used to extract total RNA. TCR-beta VDJ regions were amplified with primers for the TCR constant region and the 5'RACE anchor, using the KAPA Real-time Library Amplification kit. A first PCR added sample indexes and Illumina adaptors, and a second PCR then raised library yield. After Ampure bead purification, the TCR product of roughly 650 bp was size-selected on a 2% E-gel SizeSelection system. Library quality was checked on a Bioanalyzer, concentration was measured with Qubit, and libraries were quantified with the Kapa Library Quantification kit before pooling. Libraries were sequenced paired-end 2 x 150 bp on an Illumina HiSeq 2500. To increase sequence diversity, about 25-31% phiX was spiked into each library pool. The published analysis was carried out like this. The quality-filtered reads were processed with the UMI-based MiGEC pipeline, whose error correction step removed more than 75% of the raw TCR sequences. VDJ genes were aligned to IMGT germline references, and clonotypes were defined by unique CDR3 amino acid sequence plus V-J genes. VDJtools evaluated clonal expansion, Shannon diversity and CDR3 relatedness (CalcPairwiseDistances, ClusterSamples); CLCbio workbench built phylogenetic trees. Using coefficient-of-variation modelling across technical triplicates, the study counted a clone as expanded if it had at least 8 unique UMIs. TCRdb applied fastp at Q25 and MiXCR to the public reads, then kept only in-frame beta chains. Every CDR3 protein is listed once, alongside the most common genes and DNA of its rows. These V and J calls originate from TCRdb's pipeline instead of the authors' own analysis. The sample records roughly 66,000 distinct CDR3 sequences, about 5.1% of which are singletons. About 2.2% of the sample is in the top ten clones.

Here is what the overall study found, with its caveats: Expanded clones from different subjects shared no identical CDR3 amino acid sequences, which suggests that TCR-beta repertoires were private in all groups. The MS cluster was not associated with any clinical or MRI features, and the authors stated that larger cohorts are needed. Repertoires from 18 of 34 MS patients were grouped by phylogenetic analysis into a cluster of related CDR3 sequences, suggesting a possible repertoire-level signature. The highest TCR clonal expansion was observed in HAM/TSP patients, whereas the lowest was observed in MS patients, even when compared with healthy controls.

At least ten counts were recorded for this clonotype. Its cognate antigen has yet to be identified. No qualities accompany the bases; no much larger clone lies one base away. For the unsorted PBMC libraries, 2 million PBMCs were stored in RNAlater at -80 degrees C until RNA extraction and were used to generate the libraries. The multiple sclerosis patients were enrolled in a US clinical protocol that evaluated disease progression with magnetic resonance imaging. Peripheral blood underwent Ficoll-Hypaque density gradient centrifugation to isolate PBMCs, which were then cryopreserved in liquid nitrogen. V is shortened by 0 bases, J by 4 bases, and the region joining them spans 8 bases. Counted from cysteine to phenylalanine, this CDR3 has 14 amino acids. Of the read, only the CDR3 DNA is kept; its 42 bases are in frame from base 1. Reading the germline V gene gives CDR1 SGHDT and CDR2 YYEEEE.

The receptor was isolated from a woman aged 70-85 years with multiple sclerosis. The sequence joins TRBV5-6 to TRBJ1-5, with the D gene not confidently named. What was sequenced was PBMCs. The DNA sequence reads TGTGCCAGCAGCTTGGCTACAACTAATCAGCCCCAGCATTTT. It encodes CASSLATTNQPQHF.